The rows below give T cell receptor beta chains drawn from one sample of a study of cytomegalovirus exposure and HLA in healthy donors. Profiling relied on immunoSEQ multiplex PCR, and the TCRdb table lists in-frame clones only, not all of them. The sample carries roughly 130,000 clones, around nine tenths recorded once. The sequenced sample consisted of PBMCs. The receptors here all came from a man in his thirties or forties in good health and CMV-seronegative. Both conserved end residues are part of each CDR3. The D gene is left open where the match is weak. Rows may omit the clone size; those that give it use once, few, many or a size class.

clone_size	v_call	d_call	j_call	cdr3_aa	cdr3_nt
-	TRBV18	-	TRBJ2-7	CASSRTDHEQYF	TGTGCCAGCTCAAGGACAGACCACGAGCAGTACTTC
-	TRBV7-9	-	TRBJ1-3	CASSLVAGLSGNTIYF	TGTGCCAGCAGCTTAGTGGCAGGACTCTCTGGAAACACCATATATTTT
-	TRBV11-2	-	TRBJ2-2	CASSKTGNTGELFF	TGTGCCAGCAGCAAGACAGGGAACACCGGGGAGCTGTTTTTT
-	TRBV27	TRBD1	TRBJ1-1	CASSYSWDRNTEAFF	TGTGCCAGCAGTTATAGTTGGGACAGGAACACTGAAGCTTTCTTT
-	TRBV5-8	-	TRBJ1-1	CASSFRFSNTEAFF	TGTGCCAGCAGCTTTCGGTTTTCGAACACTGAAGCTTTCTTT
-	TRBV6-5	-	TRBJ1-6	CASRLQDPSSPLHF	TGTGCCAGCAGATTACAGGACCCTTCTTCACCCCTCCACTTT
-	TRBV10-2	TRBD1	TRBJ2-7	CASSEFLQGEQYF	TGCGCCAGCAGTGAGTTCCTACAGGGGGAGCAGTACTTC
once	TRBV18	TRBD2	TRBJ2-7	CASSRGLSGYEQYF	TGTGCCAGCTCACGGGGACTATCTGGCTACGAGCAGTACTTC
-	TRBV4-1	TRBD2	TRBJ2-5	CASSRGTTEETQYF	TGCGCCAGCAGCCGCGGGACTACCGAAGAGACCCAGTACTTC
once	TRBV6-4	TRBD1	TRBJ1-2	CASRWGQKPYGYTF	TGTGCCAGCAGATGGGGACAGAAACCTTATGGCTACACCTTC
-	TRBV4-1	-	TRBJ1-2	CASSRQAQGNYGYTF	TGCGCCAGCAGCCGGCAGGCCCAAGGTAACTATGGCTACACCTTC
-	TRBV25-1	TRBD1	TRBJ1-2	CASSARDRFHGYTF	TGTGCCAGCAGTGCCCGGGACAGGTTCCATGGCTACACCTTC
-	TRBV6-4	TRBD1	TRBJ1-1	CASRRTGNTEAFF	TGTGCCAGCAGACGGACAGGGAACACTGAAGCTTTCTTT
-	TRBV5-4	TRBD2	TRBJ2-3	CASSPQLGLAGTDTQYF	TGTGCCAGCAGCCCCCAGCTGGGACTAGCGGGCACAGATACGCAGTATTTT
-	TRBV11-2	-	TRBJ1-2	CASSFTNTGPDGYTF	TGTGCCAGCAGCTTTACAAATACAGGGCCGGATGGCTACACCTTC
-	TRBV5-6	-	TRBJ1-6	CASTERRGNYNSPLHF	TGTGCCAGCACCGAACGTAGGGGGAATTATAATTCACCCCTCCACTTT
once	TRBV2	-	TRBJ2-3	CASSEAWHDTQYF	TGTGCCAGCAGTGAAGCATGGCACGATACGCAGTATTTT
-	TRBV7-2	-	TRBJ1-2	CASSSGSPSYGYTF	TGTGCCAGCAGCTCCGGGTCCCCTTCCTATGGCTACACCTTC
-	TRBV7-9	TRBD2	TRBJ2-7	CASSPRAPSGPDYEQYF	TGTGCCAGCAGCCCCAGGGCGCCTAGCGGGCCTGACTACGAGCAGTACTTC
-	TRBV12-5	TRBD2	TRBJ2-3	CASGLESGGAPDTQYF	TGTGCTAGTGGTTTGGAAAGCGGGGGGGCCCCAGATACGCAGTATTTT
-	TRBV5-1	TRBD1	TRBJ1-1	CASSSHWDRAGTEAFF	TGCGCCAGCAGCTCACACTGGGACAGGGCCGGCACTGAAGCTTTCTTT
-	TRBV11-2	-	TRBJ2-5	CASSLSRGLPETQYF	TGTGCCAGCAGCTTATCCCGGGGACTGCCAGAGACCCAGTACTTC
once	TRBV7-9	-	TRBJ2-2	CASGLQGANTGELFF	TGTGCCAGCGGATTACAGGGAGCGAACACCGGGGAGCTGTTTTTT
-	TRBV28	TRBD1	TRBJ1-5	CASNIMGGQGARQPQHF	TGTGCCAGCAATATTATGGGGGGACAGGGGGCTCGGCAGCCCCAGCATTTT
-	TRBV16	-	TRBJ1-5	CASSHPQWRNQPQHF	TGTGCCAGCAGCCATCCCCAGTGGCGCAATCAGCCCCAGCATTTT
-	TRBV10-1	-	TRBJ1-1	CASSGGFTEAFF	TGCGCCAGTTCGGGGGGATTCACTGAAGCTTTCTTT
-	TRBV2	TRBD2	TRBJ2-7	CASSGGGYEQYF	TGTGCCAGCAGTGGGGGGGGGTACGAGCAGTACTTC
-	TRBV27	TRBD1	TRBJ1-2	CASSPSRDRGIYGYTF	TGTGCCAGCAGTCCAAGCCGGGACAGGGGAATCTATGGCTACACCTTC
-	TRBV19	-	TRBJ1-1	CASSIDLYSLNTEAFF	TGTGCCAGTAGTATAGATCTCTACAGTTTGAACACTGAAGCTTTCTTT
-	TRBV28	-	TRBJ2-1	CASSPERQVKDEQFF	TGTGCCAGCAGCCCGGAAAGACAGGTCAAGGATGAGCAGTTCTTC
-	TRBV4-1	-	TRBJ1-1	CASSQDMMGGRLNTEAFF	TGCGCCAGCAGCCAAGATATGATGGGGGGGCGATTGAACACTGAAGCTTTCTTT
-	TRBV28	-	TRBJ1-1	CASNGRRDTEAFF	TGTGCCAGCAACGGCCGACGGGACACTGAAGCTTTCTTT
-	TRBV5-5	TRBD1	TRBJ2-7	CASSIHRGEPFYEQYF	TGTGCCAGCAGCATCCACAGGGGGGAACCATTCTACGAGCAGTACTTC
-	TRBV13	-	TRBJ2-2	CASSLVPDTGELFF	TGTGCCAGCAGCTTAGTCCCCGACACCGGGGAGCTGTTTTTT
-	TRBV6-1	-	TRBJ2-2	CASRAYTGGAGELFF	TGTGCCAGCAGGGCTTACACAGGCGGGGCCGGGGAGCTGTTTTTT
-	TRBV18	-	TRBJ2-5	CASTSQETQYF	TGTGCCAGTACTTCCCAAGAGACCCAGTACTTC
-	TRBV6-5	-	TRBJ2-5	CASSQNSQGGETQYF	TGTGCCAGCAGCCAAAATTCGCAGGGAGGAGAGACCCAGTACTTC
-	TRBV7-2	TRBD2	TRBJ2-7	CASSPTSGGATYEQYF	TGTGCCAGCAGCCCGACTAGCGGGGGAGCTACCTACGAGCAGTACTTC
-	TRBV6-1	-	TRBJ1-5	CASSAERAGAQHF	TGTGCCAGCAGTGCAGAACGGGCGGGGGCCCAGCATTTT
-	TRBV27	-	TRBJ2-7	CASSLQGGLTYEQYF	TGTGCCAGCAGTTTACAGGGAGGCCTTACCTACGAGCAGTACTTC
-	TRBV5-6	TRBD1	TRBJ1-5	CASSLAVRGDQPQHF	TGTGCCAGCAGCTTGGCCGTCAGGGGGGATCAGCCCCAGCATTTT
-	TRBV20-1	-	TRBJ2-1	CSARRGTEQFF	TGCAGTGCTAGGCGGGGAACTGAGCAGTTCTTC
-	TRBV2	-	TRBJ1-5	CASSANGLNNQPQHF	TGTGCCAGCAGTGCAAATGGGCTCAACAATCAGCCCCAGCATTTT
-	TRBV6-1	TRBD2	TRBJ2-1	CASKGQAGGPEQFF	TGTGCCAGCAAAGGTCAAGCGGGGGGGCCTGAGCAGTTCTTC
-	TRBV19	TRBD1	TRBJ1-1	CASRSTGGGMIKAFF	TGTGCCAGTCGGAGTACAGGGGGCGGCATGATTAAAGCTTTCTTT
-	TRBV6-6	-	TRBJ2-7	CASSYSGETYEQYF	TGTGCCAGCAGTTACTCGGGCGAGACCTACGAGCAGTACTTC
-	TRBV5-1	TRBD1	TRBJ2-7	CASSPGTVGAYEQYF	TGCGCCAGCAGCCCTGGGACAGTGGGGGCCTACGAGCAGTACTTC
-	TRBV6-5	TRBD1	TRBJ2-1	CASRGDRGHYNEQFF	TGTGCCAGCAGGGGGGACAGGGGGCACTACAATGAGCAGTTCTTC
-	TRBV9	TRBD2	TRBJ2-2	CASSVIAGGSGELFF	TGTGCCAGCAGCGTAATAGCGGGGGGCTCCGGGGAGCTGTTTTTT
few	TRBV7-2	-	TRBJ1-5	CASSLVGGAEQPQHF	TGTGCCAGCAGCTTAGTCGGAGGGGCGGAGCAGCCCCAGCATTTT
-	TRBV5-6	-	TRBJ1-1	CASSLGTMNTEAFF	TGTGCCAGCAGCTTAGGGACAATGAACACTGAAGCTTTCTTT
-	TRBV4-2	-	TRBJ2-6	CASSQDLDSRQGTF	TGTGCCAGCAGCCAAGATCTTGACAGCCGGCAGGGGACTTTC
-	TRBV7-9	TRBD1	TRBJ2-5	CASSRTQGAGTETQYF	TGTGCCAGCAGCCGAACACAGGGGGCTGGAACAGAGACCCAGTACTTC